These T cell receptor beta chains were read from a single sample in a study of blood T cell repertoires in COVID-19. Only in-frame clones appear in the TCRdb table, and some are missing; sequencing was by immunoSEQ multiplex PCR. The profile shows around 270,000 clones, about 88% of them singletons. Sequenced sample: peripheral blood. These receptors all come from a woman aged 60-75 years with COVID-19, enrolled during active disease. CDR3s include the opening cysteine and the closing phenylalanine or tryptophan. A D gene is named only where the DNA matches it firmly. Clone sizes are given selectively: once, few, many, or a class where the clone is expanded.

v_call	d_call	clone_size	j_call	cdr3_nt	cdr3_aa
TRBV11-1	NA	NA	TRBJ2-3	TGTGCCAGCAGCCCACGGGTCCACCACACAGATACGCAGTATTTT	CASSPRVHHTDTQYF
TRBV7-7	TRBD2	NA	TRBJ2-1	TGTGCCAGCAGCCGGAGCGGGGTTAATGAGCAGTTCTTC	CASSRSGVNEQFF
TRBV6-1	NA	NA	TRBJ1-5	TGTGCCAGCAGTGAAGGGTGGCAGAACAATCAGCCCCAGCATTTT	CASSEGWQNNQPQHF
TRBV5-1	NA	NA	TRBJ1-6	TGCGCCAGCAGCTTGGGTATGGGCAGGGGCTTTTCACCCCTCCACTTT	CASSLGMGRGFSPLHF
TRBV2	TRBD2	few	TRBJ2-7	TGTGCCAGCAGGACTAGCGGGCCCTCCTACGAGCAGTACTTC	CASRTSGPSYEQYF
TRBV5-6	NA	once	TRBJ2-1	TGTGCCAGCAGCTTGGGACACCCAGACAATGAGCAGTTCTTC	CASSLGHPDNEQFF
TRBV6-2/TRBV6-3	NA	NA	TRBJ2-3	TGTGCCAGCAGTCCGAGCACAGATACGCAGTATTTT	CASSPSTDTQYF
TRBV11-2	NA	few	TRBJ1-5	TGTGCCAGCAGCTTAGGAGGTTTCGGCAGTTCTTTCGGTCAGCCCCAGCATTTT	CASSLGGFGSSFGQPQHF
TRBV25-1	NA	NA	TRBJ2-5	TGTGCCAGCAGTGAATCCCAAGCGATCCAAGAGACCCAGTACTTC	CASSESQAIQETQYF
TRBV12-3/TRBV12-4	NA	NA	TRBJ1-5	TGTGCCAGCAGCCCCGCGGGGGATCAGCCCCAGCATTTT	CASSPAGDQPQHF
TRBV24-1	TRBD2	NA	TRBJ2-3	TGTGCCACCAATCCTACTAGCGGAGCTAGCACAGATACGCAGTATTTT	CATNPTSGASTDTQYF
TRBV4-1	NA	NA	TRBJ1-1	TGCGCCAGCAGCCCCGCTATAGGGGGAGTCAGGACTGAAGCTTTCTTT	CASSPAIGGVRTEAFF
TRBV5-6	NA	NA	TRBJ1-6	TGTGCCAGCAGCTTGCAGGGGCAGGGGAATAATTCACCCCTCCACTTT	CASSLQGQGNNSPLHF
TRBV5-1	TRBD2	NA	TRBJ2-1	TGCGCCAGCGGACGGCGGGAGGGCATCTACAATGAGCAGTTCTTC	CASGRREGIYNEQFF
TRBV28	NA	NA	TRBJ1-6	TGTGCCAGCAGTTGGGGAAACAGGCCACCCCTCCACTTT	CASSWGNRPPLHF
TRBV6-2/TRBV6-3	TRBD2	NA	TRBJ2-1	TGTGCCAGCAGTTACTCGGGCCTAGCGGGACCTGGGGAGCAGTTCTTC	CASSYSGLAGPGEQFF
TRBV7-3	TRBD1	NA	TRBJ2-3	TGTGCCAGCAGCTTCTCCGGGACAGGGGTAGCAGATACGCAGTATTTT	CASSFSGTGVADTQYF
TRBV13	NA	NA	TRBJ2-7	TGTGCCAGCAGCCCCATGGGGGGCTACGAGCAGTACTTC	CASSPMGGYEQYF
TRBV10-3	TRBD1	NA	TRBJ1-3	TGTGCCATCAGTACCGGGACAGGGCGGTCTGGAAACACCATATATTTT	CAISTGTGRSGNTIYF
TRBV3-1/TRBV3-2	TRBD2	NA	TRBJ2-5	TGTGCCAGCAGCCCGCAGCGTGGGAGGGGAGAGACCCAGTACTTC	CASSPQRGRGETQYF
TRBV6-5	NA	few	TRBJ1-1	TGTGCCAGCAGTTACTCCCCGTTGAACACTGAAGCTTTCTTT	CASSYSPLNTEAFF
TRBV5-1	TRBD1	NA	TRBJ1-1	TGCGCCAGCAGCCTCCAGGGGGCTTTCACTGAAGCTTTCTTT	CASSLQGAFTEAFF
TRBV4-3	NA	NA	TRBJ1-6	TGCGCCAGCAGCCAAGGCAGGGTTTCACCCCTCCACTTT	CASSQGRVSPLHF
TRBV5-1	TRBD2	NA	TRBJ2-2	TGCGCCAGCAGGTGGACTAGCGGGGGAGAGGGCACCGGGGAGCTGTTTTTT	CASRWTSGGEGTGELFF
TRBV9	NA	NA	TRBJ2-1	TGTGCCAGCAGCGTAGCAGGTGTGACTAGACCCTATGAGCAGTTCTTC	CASSVAGVTRPYEQFF
TRBV6-2/TRBV6-3	TRBD1	NA	TRBJ1-5	TGTGCCAGCAGTTCACAGGGGCTCAATCAGCCCCAGCATTTT	CASSSQGLNQPQHF
TRBV29-1	TRBD2	NA	TRBJ2-7	TGCAGCGTTTCCCGCGGCGGGAGTGGCGACGAGCAGTACTTC	CSVSRGGSGDEQYF
TRBV30	TRBD1	NA	TRBJ2-5	TGTGCCTGGAGCCGGGACAGGGGTGAGACCCAGTACTTC	CAWSRDRGETQYF
TRBV6-5	NA	NA	TRBJ2-3	TGTGCCAGCAGTCTATCGACAGGTTTCACAGATACGCAGTATTTT	CASSLSTGFTDTQYF
TRBV9	NA	NA	TRBJ1-1	TGTGCCAGCAGCGGGAGGGATGGAGGGACTGAAGCTTTCTTT	CASSGRDGGTEAFF
TRBV28	NA	NA	TRBJ1-1	TGTGCCAGCAGCGAACCTAGAGGGATTGAAGCTTTCTTT	CASSEPRGIEAFF
TRBV15	NA	NA	TRBJ1-3	TGTGCCACCAGCAGGACGGGCTCTGGAAACACCATATATTTT	CATSRTGSGNTIYF
TRBV27	TRBD1	NA	TRBJ1-1	TGTGCCAGTAGACAGGGAATCTCCCTGAACACTGAAGCTTTCTTT	CASRQGISLNTEAFF
TRBV24-1	TRBD2	NA	TRBJ2-5	TGTGCCACCAGTGACCCCGGACTAGCGGGAGGTTGGGAGACCCAGTACTTC	CATSDPGLAGGWETQYF
TRBV5-1	NA	NA	TRBJ2-3	TGCGCCAGCAGCTTGGTGACGGGGGTGGCCACAGATACGCAGTATTTT	CASSLVTGVATDTQYF
TRBV3-1/TRBV3-2	TRBD2	NA	TRBJ2-7	TGTGCCAGCAGCCAGACTAGCGGGAACTACGAGCAGTACTTC	CASSQTSGNYEQYF
TRBV7-8	TRBD1	NA	TRBJ1-1	TGTGCCAGCAGCCTCCGTCGGGACAGGAACACTGAAGCTTTCTTT	CASSLRRDRNTEAFF